What follows are 19 T cell receptor gamma chains derived from one specimen sequenced in a study of Vδ1+ human thymocytes. Study-wide results and caveats: Thymic TRG and TRD repertoires appeared highly polyclonal.

RNA was extracted from the cells and then reverse transcribed. CDR3 amplicons came from multiplex PCR with pooled V-gene forward and constant-region reverse primers. TCRdb redid the clone calls on the multiplex PCR reads with CATT. This repertoire shows about 36,000 gamma-chain clones, 20% to 25% found once; its top ten account for under 2%. Their antigen targets remain unknown. The specimen was Vdelta1+ gamma-delta thymocytes from the thymus. As to subset: FACS-sorted CD3+ TCRalphabeta- TCRVdelta1+ TCRVdelta2- thymocytes. These receptors all stem from a girl under three years old who had congenital heart surgery.

In its sample, this clone was seen a few times. Just one base apart from a much larger clone, this may be a read error. The chain carries TRGV8 and TRGJP2. The germline gives CDR1 VENAVY, CDR2 YDSYNSRV. The V segment lost 3 bases and the J segment 2 bases; nucleotides outside the gene matches: 3. This CDR3 comprises 14 residues. This CDR3 is CATWDASSDWIKTF. The DNA of the CDR3 is TGTGCCACCTGGGATGCGAGTAGTGATTGGATCAAGACGTTT.

Regarding this clone: This CDR3 is also generated by other DNA sequences in the sample. The J gene is TRGJ1 or TRGJ2, the V gene TRGV2. The CDR3 contains 14 residues. Germline trimming cut 0 bases from V and 5 bases from J; bases unmatched to any gene: 7. Germline lookup yields CDR1 EGSNGY and CDR2 YDSYNSKV. CDR3: CATWDGPTHYKKLF. The CDR3 nucleotides are TGTGCCACCTGGGACGGGCCTACTCATTATAAGAAACTCTTT.

This clone was observed a handful of times. This sample also contains other DNA sequences that code for the same CDR3. The rearrangement uses TRGV4 and TRGJ1 or TRGJ2. CDR1 EGSTGY and CDR2 YDSYTSSV come from the germline V gene. V lost 1 base, J lost 6 bases, and 6 bases stayed unmatched. The length of the CDR3 is 13 residues. The CDR3 reads CATWDGIGYKKLF. CDR3 sequence (DNA): TGTGCCACCTGGGATGGTATTGGTTATAAGAAACTCTTT.

This clone was recorded a few times. Other DNA sequences in the sample encode the same CDR3. V is TRGV9 and J is TRGJ1 or TRGJ2. CDR3 length: 12 residues. Germline CDR1 is GITISATS and CDR2 is ISYDGTV (reference sequence). V dropped 5 bases and J dropped 4; count of bases not matched to a gene: 5. The CDR3 loop is CALWGGYYKKLF. In DNA form, the CDR3 reads TGTGCCTTGTGGGGGGGCTATTATAAGAAACTCTTT.

In regard to this clone: A much larger clone differs from this one at a single base, so this may be a read error. Other DNA sequences from this sample encode an identical CDR3 as well. V is TRGV9 and J is TRGJP. V lost 1 base to trimming and J lost 5 bases; unmatched junction nucleotides: 2. The V gene's germline CDR1 is GITISATS and CDR2 ISYDGTV (reference sequence). This CDR3 has 16 amino acids. The CDR3 nucleotides are TGTGCCTTGTGGGAGGTAAAAGAGTTGGGCAAAAAAATCAAGGTATTT. Its protein product is CALWEVKELGKKIKVF.

V usage is TRGV2 and J usage is TRGJ1 or TRGJ2. J gave up 6 bases and V 4 bases, and 9 bases lay outside the gene matches. CDR3 length equals 13 residues. The germline gives CDR1 EGSNGY, CDR2 YDSYNSKV. Here the CDR3 reads CATWDPKFYKKLF. In DNA form, the CDR3 reads TGTGCCACCTGGGATCCGAAATTTTATAAGAAACTCTTT.

This clone came up a few times. A much larger clone is a single base away; this may be a read error. Other DNA sequences in the sample encode the same CDR3. The genes are TRGV4 and TRGJ1 or TRGJ2. The V segment lost 1 base and the J segment 5 bases; nucleotides outside the gene matches: 2. The CDR3 has 12 residues. The germline V gene has CDR1 EGSTGY and CDR2 YDSYTSSV. CDR3 residues: CATWDGNYKKLF. CDR3 bases: TGTGCCACCTGGGATGGTAATTATAAGAAACTCTTT.

The rearrangement joins TRGV5 to TRGJ1 or TRGJ2. The germline V gene has CDR1 VINAFY and CDR2 YDVSNSKD. The CDR3 contains 14 residues. The V gene end was trimmed by 0 bases and the J gene end by 8 bases; junction bases not matched to a gene: 10. In DNA form, the CDR3 reads TGTGCCACCTGGGACAGGCCCCTAAAAAATAAGAAACTCTTT. Translating gives CATWDRPLKNKKLF.

V usage is TRGV2 and J usage is TRGJ1 or TRGJ2. Germline values: CDR1 EGSNGY, CDR2 YDSYNSKV. The CDR3 runs 15 residues. V shed 3 bases, J shed 8 bases, and the junction held 16 bases outside the gene matches. The CDR3, as DNA: TGTGCCACCTGGGACAGGACCCCGCTGGAGGATAAGAAACTCTTT. It specifies CATWDRTPLEDKKLF.

The chain uses TRGV9 and TRGJ1 or TRGJ2. The CDR3 is 14 residues long. The ends lost 2 bases at V and 5 bases at J; junction bases unmatched: 9. CDR1 and CDR2 (germline): GITISATS, ISYDGTV (reference sequence). CDR3 amino acids: CALWEADGNYKKLF. DNA of the CDR3: TGTGCCTTGTGGGAGGCGGATGGGAATTATAAGAAACTCTTT.

This clone was seen only a few times. This may come from a read error, since a much larger clone is one base off. This specimen includes other DNA sequences encoding the same CDR3. V and J are TRGV3 and TRGJ1 or TRGJ2. J lost 4 bases, V lost 4 bases, and 4 bases had no gene match. Germline-derived CDR1 and CDR2 are VTNTFY and YDVSTARD (reference sequence). CDR3 length: 12 amino acids. The DNA for the CDR3 is TGTGCCACCTGGGAACCCTATTATAAGAAACTCTTT. The encoded protein is CATWEPYYKKLF.

Only a few counts were recorded for this clone. The rearrangement joins TRGV3 to TRGJ1 or TRGJ2. Looked up from germline, CDR1 is VTNTFY and CDR2 is YDVSTARD (reference sequence). This CDR3 comprises 15 residues. Losses at the gene ends were 1 base for V and 7 bases for J; bases not matched to a gene: 13. The CDR3 spells CATWDSFRINYKKLF. CDR3 DNA sequence: TGTGCCACCTGGGACAGTTTTAGGATCAACTATAAGAAACTCTTT.

This clone was counted between two and nine times. V usage is TRGV9 and J usage is TRGJ1 or TRGJ2. The V segment lost 5 bases and the J segment 2 bases; nucleotides outside the gene matches: 9. CDR1 and CDR2 from the germline V gene are GITISATS and ISYDGTV (reference sequence). The CDR3 covers 14 residues. Here the CDR3 reads CALWGLPHYYKKLF. The CDR3 nucleotides read TGTGCCTTGTGGGGATTACCGCATTATTATAAGAAACTCTTT.

In regard to this clone: This same CDR3 is encoded by further DNA sequences in the sample. The chain joins TRGV9 to TRGJ1 or TRGJ2. This CDR3 is 14 amino acids long. Germline V gives CDR1 GITISATS, CDR2 ISYDGTV (reference sequence). The ends lost 3 bases at V and 0 bases at J; junction bases unmatched: 5. Here the CDR3 DNA reads TGTGCCTTGTGGGAGTCATTGAATTATTATAAGAAACTCTTT. The encoded protein is CALWESLNYYKKLF.

By sample share, this clone is large (0.1 to 1%). Other nucleotide sequences in the sample specify the same CDR3. The chain carries TRGV3 and TRGJ1 or TRGJ2. The CDR3 has 12 residues. CDR1 VTNTFY and CDR2 YDVSTARD come from the germline V gene (reference sequence). V lost 0 bases and J lost 6; bases outside the gene matches: 2. The CDR3 nucleotides read TGTGCCACCTGGGACAGGCGTTATAAGAAACTCTTT. Its translation: CATWDRRYKKLF.

In its sample, this clone was seen a few times. The sample holds other DNA sequences that translate to the same CDR3. V and J are TRGV3 and TRGJ1 or TRGJ2. The ends lost 1 base at V and 5 bases at J; junction bases unmatched: 8. The CDR3 consists of 14 residues. Germline CDR1 is VTNTFY and CDR2 is YDVSTARD (reference sequence). The CDR3 protein is CATWDRPPNYKKLF. The CDR3 bases are TGTGCCACCTGGGACAGACCACCGAATTATAAGAAACTCTTT.

In this sample, this clone turned up many times. The same CDR3 arises from other DNA sequences in this sample as well. The rearrangement joins TRGV2 to TRGJ1 or TRGJ2. V shed 0 bases and J 11 bases; nucleotides not matched to a gene: 4. CDR1 and CDR2 from the germline V gene are EGSNGY and YDSYNSKV. This CDR3 contains 11 residues. CDR3 nucleotides: TGTGCCACCTGGGACGGGCGCGAGAAACTCTTT. Translating gives CATWDGREKLF.

In this sample, this clone turned up once. V usage is TRGV8 and J usage is TRGJ1 or TRGJ2. Trimming cost V 9 bases and J 8 bases; bases outside gene matches: 10. CDR1 VENAVY and CDR2 YDSYNSRV come from the germline V gene. This CDR3 has 11 amino acids. The CDR3 DNA reads as TGTGCCACCGCCGGGCCAAATAAGAAACTCTTT. As protein: CATAGPNKKLF.

In regard to this clone: Within the sample, other DNA sequences also encode this same CDR3. The V call is TRGV4, the J call TRGJ1 or TRGJ2. The CDR3 sequence is 12 residues long. Trimming at V came to 4 bases and at J to 6 bases, leaving 6 bases not matched to a gene. The germline CDR1 and CDR2 sequences are EGSTGY and YDSYTSSV. CDR3 region: CATWEEGYKKLF. CDR3 nucleotides: TGTGCCACCTGGGAGGAGGGTTATAAGAAACTCTTT.